This T cell receptor (beta chain) was found in a study of T cell clonotyping in hematopoietic cell transplantation. Across the study: Recipient samples before transplant were obtained post-cytoreduction. Study-wide results and caveats: Cells were unsorted, so CD4 and CD8 contributions were not separated.

Produced via immunoSEQ multiplex PCR; TCRdb's table is partial and in-frame only. The data show fewer than 8,500 clones, approximately 97% seen once. Regarding this clone: Its specificity is unknown.

Time point here: recipient sample about 28 days before transplant, after cytoreduction. The CDR3 totals 13 residues. V dropped 8 bases and J dropped 4 bases, with 14 bases sitting between them. CDR1 is MDHEN, CDR2 SYDVKM, per germline. The receptor comes from a man aged 65 to 85 with acute myeloid leukemia. Some clones in this sample may be carry-over from other donors' samples. The chain links TRBV28 to TRBJ1-1, with D perhaps TRBD1 (5 bases). This specimen consisted of peripheral blood mononuclear cells, obtained before stem cell transplant. The DNA for the CDR3 is TGTGCCAGCGTCGGACATCCGAGCACTGAAGCTTTCTTT. This encodes CASVGHPSTEAFF.